What follows are 20 T cell receptor beta chains derived from one specimen sequenced in a study of shared clonotypes between healthy human individuals. Measured with immunoSEQ multiplex PCR; TCRdb has only the in-frame clones, and not every one. The table lists under 2,500,000 clones, nearly 97% of them singletons. The sample comprised naive CD4+ T cells sorted from blood. The sample's subset: CD45RA+ positively selected. The origin of the receptors is a man between 18 and 29 years old in good health.

The chain couples TRBV6-5 to TRBJ1-1; D is ambiguous. Trimming stripped 2 bases from V and 0 bases from J, with 10 bases between. CDR1 MNHEY and CDR2 SVGAGI come from the germline V gene. The CDR3 is made up of 15 amino acids. The CDR3 DNA follows: TGTGCCAGCAGTTACGGAGCAGGAATGAACACTGAAGCTTTCTTT. As protein: CASSYGAGMNTEAFF.

The chain is built from TRBV6-5 and TRBJ1-1; 7 positions agree with TRBD1. Germline-derived CDR1 and CDR2 are MNHEY and SVGAGI. Germline trimming cut 4 bases from V and 2 bases from J; bases unmatched to any gene: 7. The CDR3 has 15 amino acids. The CDR3 DNA reads as TGTGCCAGCAGTTTTATGGGACAGACTAACACTGAAGCTTTCTTT. The encoded protein is CASSFMGQTNTEAFF.

Note on this clone: Other DNA sequences in this specimen translate into the identical CDR3. The rearrangement joins TRBV5-6 to TRBJ2-5; D not certain. The CDR3 has 12 amino acids. Germline CDR1 is SGHDT and CDR2 is YYEEEE. V gave up 0 bases and J gave up 4 bases, with 4 bases separating them. The chain's CDR3 is CASSLAAETQYF. CDR3 coding DNA: TGTGCCAGCAGCTTGGCCGCAGAGACCCAGTACTTC.

The chain couples TRBV18 to TRBJ2-7, with D perhaps given as TRBD1 or TRBD2 (5 bases each). The CDR3 contains 14 residues. Between the trimmed V and J ends, which lost 4 bases and 4 bases, there was a span of 14 bases. CDR1 and CDR2 from the germline V gene are KGHSH and LQKENI. CDR3: CASSLFGTEYEQYF. The CDR3 coding sequence is TGTGCCAGCTCACTATTCGGGACGGAATACGAGCAGTACTTC.

This clone was picked up one time. The chain uses TRBV28 and TRBJ2-1; 8 bases are a match to TRBD1. The CDR3 contains 17 residues. V lost 8 bases to trimming and J lost 3 bases; unmatched junction nucleotides: 15. From germline, CDR1 is MDHEN and CDR2 SYDVKM. Written as DNA, the CDR3 is TGTGCCAGCCGCCTCGCGCTACCAGGGGGCGGCTACAATGAGCAGTTCTTC. It encodes CASRLALPGGGYNEQFF.

The V gene is TRBV7-9, the J gene TRBJ2-7; D is perhaps TRBD2 (7 bases). This CDR3 spans 14 amino acids. V was clipped by 5 bases and J by 2 bases, with 13 bases between them. The V gene's germline CDR1 is SEHNR and CDR2 FQNEAQ (reference sequence). CDR3 nucleotide sequence: TGTGCCAGCAGCAAGGGGGGGCCTACCTACGAGCAGTACTTC. Its protein product is CASSKGGPTYEQYF.

This chain links TRBV7-9 with TRBJ2-5, with D possibly matching TRBD1 (6 bases). This CDR3 has 14 residues. Trimming left V 5 bases short and J 6 bases short, with 16 bases between. Germline V CDR1 and CDR2: SEHNR, FQNEAQ (reference sequence). The CDR3, as DNA: TGTGCCAGCAGCCCAGACAGGTCGCCTCAGACCCAGTACTTC. Its protein is CASSPDRSPQTQYF.

This rearrangement joins TRBV28 to TRBJ2-7; perhaps TRBD2 as D (5 bases). Trimming stripped 2 bases from V and 2 bases from J, with 13 bases between. CDR1 and CDR2 from the germline V gene are MDHEN and SYDVKM. CDR3 length: 15 amino acids. CDR3 protein: CASSLSGTETYEQYF. The CDR3, as DNA: TGTGCCAGCAGTTTAAGCGGAACGGAAACCTACGAGCAGTACTTC.

The sample holds one count of this clone. V is TRBV5-4 and J is TRBJ2-7; D not certain. The CDR3 length is 12 residues. V was cut by 2 bases and J by 6 bases, with 9 bases left in between. Germline V lookup: CDR1 SGHNT, CDR2 YYREEE (reference sequence). DNA for the CDR3: TGTGCCAGCAGCTTAATGAACCGCGAGCAGTACTTC. Translated, it gives CASSLMNREQYF.

This sequence joins TRBV5-1 and TRBJ2-3; TRBD2 aligns across 7 bases. Per the germline V gene, CDR1 is SGHRS and CDR2 is YFSETQ. V dropped 6 bases and J dropped 0; count of bases not matched to a gene: 7. This CDR3 is built from 15 residues. CDR3 residues: CASKTSPSSTDTQYF. The CDR3 DNA reads TGCGCCAGCAAGACTAGCCCCTCTAGCACAGATACGCAGTATTTT.

This clone was seen only once. The chain is built from TRBV18 and TRBJ1-1; maybe TRBD1 (6 bases). V was clipped by 6 bases and J by 4 bases, with 12 bases between them. The length of the CDR3 is 13 residues. Germline V gene lookup returns CDR1 KGHSH and CDR2 LQKENI. CDR3 region: CASSSNRVTEAFF. CDR3 nucleotides: TGTGCCAGCTCGAGTAACAGGGTCACTGAAGCTTTCTTT. The entire variable domain, with the rest obtained from reference TRBV18 and TRBJ1-1, is as follows: NAGVMQNPRHLVRRRGQEARLRCSPMKGHSHVYWYRQLPEEGLKFMVYLQKENIIDESGMPKERFSAEFPKEGPSILRIQQVVRGDSAAYFCASSSNRVTEAFFGQGTRLTVV.

This clone was recorded once. This sequence joins TRBV4-3 and TRBJ2-2; no clear D. The CDR3 spans 16 residues. V dropped 0 bases and J dropped 2 bases, with 10 bases sitting between them. Per the germline V gene, CDR1 is LGHNA and CDR2 is YSLEER. CDR3 sequence (DNA): TGCGCCAGCAGCCAAGATCGGGCACCTAACACCGGGGAGCTGTTTTTT. Translating it yields CASSQDRAPNTGELFF.

This sequence joins TRBV28 and TRBJ2-3; 11 nucleotides match TRBD2. Germline V gene lookup returns CDR1 MDHEN and CDR2 SYDVKM. V gave up 4 bases and J gave up 3 bases; unmatched junction bases: 12. There are 18 residues in the CDR3. The CDR3 DNA reads as TGTGCCAGCAGTTCGGGATTTAGCGGGGGGGTCGGGACAGATACGCAGTATTTT. This codes for CASSSGFSGGVGTDTQYF.

The V and J genes are TRBV11-2 and TRBJ2-5; TRBD2 matches at 10 bases. The ends lost 1 base at V and 5 bases at J; junction bases unmatched: 7. Germline lookup yields CDR1 SGHAT and CDR2 FQNNGV. The CDR3 sequence is 16 residues long. The CDR3 region has the DNA TGTGCCAGCAGCTTAGCCTCTAGCGGGGGTCTGGAGACCCAGTACTTC. As protein: CASSLASSGGLETQYF.

V is TRBV11-2 and J is TRBJ2-5; TRBD1 might be the D (6 bases). Trimming removed 3 bases from V and 3 bases from J, with 8 bases in between. This CDR3 has 13 residues. Looked up from germline, CDR1 is SGHAT and CDR2 is FQNNGV. Here the CDR3 reads CASSFAGEETQYF. The DNA for the CDR3 is TGTGCCAGCAGCTTTGCAGGGGAAGAGACCCAGTACTTC.

The rearrangement joins TRBV29-1 to TRBJ2-7; unclear D gene. Trimming removed 2 bases at V and 6 bases at J, with 8 bases between. The CDR3 runs to 11 residues. Germline loops: CDR1 SQVTM, CDR2 ANQGSEA. The CDR3 DNA reads TGCAGCGTTGAACTTTGGACCGAGCAGTACTTC. Its translation is CSVELWTEQYF.

This chain uses TRBV10-3 with TRBJ2-7, with D unclear. Germline values: CDR1 ENHRY, CDR2 SYGVKD. The CDR3 runs to 13 residues. Trimming took off 4 bases at V and 6 bases at J, with 13 bases between the two ends. The CDR3, as DNA: TGTGCCATCAGTGTAGGCTCAAACGGCGAGCAGTACTTC. Encoded protein: CAISVGSNGEQYF.

The CDR3 DNA reads TGCGCCAGCAGTGAGTCCCTCCCGTTCAGCGGGGGAAGCACAGATACGCAGTATTTT. Protein product: CASSESLPFSGGSTDTQYF. The genes are TRBV10-1 and TRBJ2-3; 8 bases match TRBD2. V trimming: 0 bases; J trimming: 0 bases; junction bases outside the gene matches: 11. The CDR3 is 19 residues long. The V gene's germline CDR1 is WNHNN and CDR2 SYGVQD (reference sequence).

A note on this clone: This same CDR3 is encoded by further DNA sequences in the sample. The V gene is TRBV6-5, the J gene TRBJ2-7; possible D gene TRBD2, 6 bases. The CDR3 totals 14 residues. Germline V gives CDR1 MNHEY, CDR2 SVGAGI. V lost 2 bases and J 0 bases, leaving 8 bases between the germline ends. In DNA form, the CDR3 reads TGTGCCAGCAGTTACGGGACTTCCTCCTACGAGCAGTACTTC. Amino acids: CASSYGTSSYEQYF.

The chain uses TRBV5-1 and TRBJ1-2; D remains unclear. Trimming removed 5 bases from V and 2 bases from J, with 10 bases in between. The germline V gene encodes CDR1 SGHRS and CDR2 YFSETQ. CDR3 size: 13 residues. The CDR3 spells CASRTLGNYGYTF. The CDR3 bases are TGCGCCAGCAGAACCCTAGGCAACTATGGCTACACCTTC.